This entry describes one T cell receptor (beta chain). The junction and the germline gene differ at one end; a read error may be behind it. The sample is drawn from a study of control samples from healthy donors and cancer patients. Libraries were prepared by immunoSEQ multiplex PCR; TCRdb keeps only in-frame clonotypes and omits some of them. Found here are some 74,000 clones, approximately 94% of them singletons; the top ten hold about 2.7%. Sequencing was carried out using blood. The TCR was taken from a woman in her thirties in good health.

The CDR3 reads CASNLGGDTEAFF. CDR3 coding DNA: TGTGCCAGCAACTTAGGGGGAGACACTGAAGCTTTCTTT. This chain uses TRBV7-8 with TRBJ1-1, with TRBD1 as a possible D gene (6 bases). In germline, CDR1 is SGHVS, CDR2 FQNEAQ. This CDR3 is built from 13 residues.